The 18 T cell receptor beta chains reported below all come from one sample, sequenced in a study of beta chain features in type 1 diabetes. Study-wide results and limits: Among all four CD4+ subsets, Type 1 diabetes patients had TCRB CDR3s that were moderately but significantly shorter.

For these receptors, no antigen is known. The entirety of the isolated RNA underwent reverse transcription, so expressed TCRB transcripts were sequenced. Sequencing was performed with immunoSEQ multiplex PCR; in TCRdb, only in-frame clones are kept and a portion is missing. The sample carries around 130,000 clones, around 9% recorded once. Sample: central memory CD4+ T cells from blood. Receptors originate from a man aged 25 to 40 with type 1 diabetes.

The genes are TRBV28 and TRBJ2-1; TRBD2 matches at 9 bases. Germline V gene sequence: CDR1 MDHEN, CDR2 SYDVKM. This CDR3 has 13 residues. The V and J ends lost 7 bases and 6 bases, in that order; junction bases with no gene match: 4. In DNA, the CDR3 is TGTGCCAGCAAAGCGGGGGGCTTCAATGAGCAGTTCTTC. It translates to CASKAGGFNEQFF.

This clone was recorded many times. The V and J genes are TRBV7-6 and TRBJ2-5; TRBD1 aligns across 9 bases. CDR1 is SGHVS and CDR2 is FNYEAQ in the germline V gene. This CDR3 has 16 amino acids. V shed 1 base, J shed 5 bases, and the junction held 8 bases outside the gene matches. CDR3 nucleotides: TGTGCCAGCAGCTTAGGTCCGACAGGGGGTATTGAGACCCAGTACTTC. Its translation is CASSLGPTGGIETQYF.

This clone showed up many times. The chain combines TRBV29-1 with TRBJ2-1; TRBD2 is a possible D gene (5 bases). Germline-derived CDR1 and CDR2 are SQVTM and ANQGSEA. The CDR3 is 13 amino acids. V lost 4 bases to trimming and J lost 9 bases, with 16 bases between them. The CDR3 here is CSVAHSTRTEQFF. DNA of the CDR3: TGCAGCGTTGCACACTCTACTAGGACTGAGCAGTTCTTC.

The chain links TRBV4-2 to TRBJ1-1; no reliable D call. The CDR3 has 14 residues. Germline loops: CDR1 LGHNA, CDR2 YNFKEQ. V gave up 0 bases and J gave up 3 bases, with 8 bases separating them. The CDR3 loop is CASSQDFRDTEAFF. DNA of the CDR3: TGTGCCAGCAGCCAAGATTTCCGGGACACTGAAGCTTTCTTT.

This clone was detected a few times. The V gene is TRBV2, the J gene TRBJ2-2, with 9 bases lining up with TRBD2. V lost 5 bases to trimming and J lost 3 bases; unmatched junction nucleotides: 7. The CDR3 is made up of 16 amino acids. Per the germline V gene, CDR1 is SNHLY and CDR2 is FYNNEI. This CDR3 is CASSSSSGAYTGELFF. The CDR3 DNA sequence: TGTGCCAGCAGTTCCTCTAGCGGGGCCTACACCGGGGAGCTGTTTTTT.

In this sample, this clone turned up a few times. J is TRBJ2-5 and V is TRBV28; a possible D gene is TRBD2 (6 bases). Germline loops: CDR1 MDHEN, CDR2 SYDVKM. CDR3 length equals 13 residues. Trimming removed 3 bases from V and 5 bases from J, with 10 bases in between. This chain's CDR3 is CASSFPGRETQYF. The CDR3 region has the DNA TGTGCCAGCAGTTTCCCAGGGAGGGAGACCCAGTACTTC.

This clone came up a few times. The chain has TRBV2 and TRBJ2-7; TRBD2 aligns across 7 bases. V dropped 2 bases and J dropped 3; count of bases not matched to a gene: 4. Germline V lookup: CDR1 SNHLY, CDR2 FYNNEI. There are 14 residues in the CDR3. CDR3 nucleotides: TGTGCCAGCAGTGAACTAGCGGAGGGCTACGAGCAGTACTTC. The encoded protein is CASSELAEGYEQYF.

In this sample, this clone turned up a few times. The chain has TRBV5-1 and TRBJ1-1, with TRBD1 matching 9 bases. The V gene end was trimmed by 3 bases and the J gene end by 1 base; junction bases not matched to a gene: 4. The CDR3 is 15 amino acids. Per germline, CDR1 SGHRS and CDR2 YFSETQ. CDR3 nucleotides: TGCGCCAGCAGCTCCCAGGGACAGGGGAACACTGAAGCTTTCTTT. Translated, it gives CASSSQGQGNTEAFF.

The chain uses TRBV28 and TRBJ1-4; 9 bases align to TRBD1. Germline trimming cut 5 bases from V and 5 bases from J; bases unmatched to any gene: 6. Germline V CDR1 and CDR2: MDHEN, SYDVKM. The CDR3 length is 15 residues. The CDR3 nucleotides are TGTGCCAGCAGTGCACAGGACAGGGGAAATGAAAAACTGTTTTTT. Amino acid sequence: CASSAQDRGNEKLFF.

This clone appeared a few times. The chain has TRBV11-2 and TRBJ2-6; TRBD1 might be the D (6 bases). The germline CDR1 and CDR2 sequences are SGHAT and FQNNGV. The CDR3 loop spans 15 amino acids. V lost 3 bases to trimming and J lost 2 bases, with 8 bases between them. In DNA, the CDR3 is TGTGCCAGCAGCTTGAACAGGGCTGGGGCCAACGTCCTGACTTTC. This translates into CASSLNRAGANVLTF.

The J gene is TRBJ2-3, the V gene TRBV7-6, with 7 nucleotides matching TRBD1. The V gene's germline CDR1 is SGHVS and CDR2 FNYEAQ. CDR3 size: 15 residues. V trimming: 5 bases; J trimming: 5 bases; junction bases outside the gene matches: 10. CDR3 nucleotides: TGTGCCAGCAGCCCAAGACAGGGTGGGGTAGATACGCAGTATTTT. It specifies CASSPRQGGVDTQYF.

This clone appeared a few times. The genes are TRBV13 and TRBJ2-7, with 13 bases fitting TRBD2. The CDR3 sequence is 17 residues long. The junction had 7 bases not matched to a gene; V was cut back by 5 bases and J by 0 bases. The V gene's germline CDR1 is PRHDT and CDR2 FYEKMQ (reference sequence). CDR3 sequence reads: CASSRLAGGQISYEQYF. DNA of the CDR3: TGTGCCAGCAGCCGACTAGCGGGGGGACAAATCTCCTACGAGCAGTACTTC.

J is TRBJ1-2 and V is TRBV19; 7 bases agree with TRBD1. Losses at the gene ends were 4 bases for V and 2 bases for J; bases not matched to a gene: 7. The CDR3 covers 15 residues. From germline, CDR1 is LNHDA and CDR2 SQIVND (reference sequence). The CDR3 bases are TGTGCCAGTAGTACCACCCTGACAGGGAACTATGGCTACACCTTC. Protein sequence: CASSTTLTGNYGYTF.

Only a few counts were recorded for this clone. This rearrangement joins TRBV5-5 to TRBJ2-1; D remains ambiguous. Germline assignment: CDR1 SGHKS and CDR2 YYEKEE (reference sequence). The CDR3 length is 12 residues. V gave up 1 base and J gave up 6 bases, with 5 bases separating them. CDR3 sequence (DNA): TGTGCCAGCAGCTTGCCACTCAATGAGCAGTTCTTC. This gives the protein CASSLPLNEQFF. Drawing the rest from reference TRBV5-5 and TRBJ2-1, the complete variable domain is DAGVTQSPTHLIKTRGQQVTLRCSPISGHKSVSWYQQVLGQGPQFIFQYYEKEERGRGNFPDRFSARQFPNYSSELNVNALLLGDSALYLCASSLPLNEQFFGPGTRLTVL.

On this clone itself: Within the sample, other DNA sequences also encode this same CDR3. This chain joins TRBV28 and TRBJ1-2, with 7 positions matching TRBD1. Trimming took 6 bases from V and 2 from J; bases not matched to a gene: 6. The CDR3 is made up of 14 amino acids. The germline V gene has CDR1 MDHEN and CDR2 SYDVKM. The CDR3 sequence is CASRWGQSNYGYTF. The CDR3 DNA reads TGTGCCAGCAGATGGGGACAGTCGAACTATGGCTACACCTTC.

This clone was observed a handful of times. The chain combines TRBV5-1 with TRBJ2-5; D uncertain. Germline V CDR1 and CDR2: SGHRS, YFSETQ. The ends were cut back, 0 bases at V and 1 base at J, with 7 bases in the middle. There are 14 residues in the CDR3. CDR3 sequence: CASSLGAFQETQYF. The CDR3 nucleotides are TGCGCCAGCAGCTTGGGGGCATTCCAAGAGACCCAGTACTTC.

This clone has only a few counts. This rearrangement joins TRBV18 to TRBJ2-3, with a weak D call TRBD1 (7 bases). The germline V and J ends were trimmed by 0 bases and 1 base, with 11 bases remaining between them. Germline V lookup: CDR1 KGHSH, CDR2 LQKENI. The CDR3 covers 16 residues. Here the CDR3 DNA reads TGTGCCAGCTCACCACCTTCCAGGGGGGGCACAGATACGCAGTATTTT. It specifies CASSPPSRGGTDTQYF.

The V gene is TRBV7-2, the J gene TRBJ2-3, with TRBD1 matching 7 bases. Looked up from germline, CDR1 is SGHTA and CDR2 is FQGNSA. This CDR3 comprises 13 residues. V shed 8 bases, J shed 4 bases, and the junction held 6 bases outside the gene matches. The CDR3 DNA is TGTGCCAGCGGCCCCACAGGGGCAGATACGCAGTATTTT. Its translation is CASGPTGADTQYF.